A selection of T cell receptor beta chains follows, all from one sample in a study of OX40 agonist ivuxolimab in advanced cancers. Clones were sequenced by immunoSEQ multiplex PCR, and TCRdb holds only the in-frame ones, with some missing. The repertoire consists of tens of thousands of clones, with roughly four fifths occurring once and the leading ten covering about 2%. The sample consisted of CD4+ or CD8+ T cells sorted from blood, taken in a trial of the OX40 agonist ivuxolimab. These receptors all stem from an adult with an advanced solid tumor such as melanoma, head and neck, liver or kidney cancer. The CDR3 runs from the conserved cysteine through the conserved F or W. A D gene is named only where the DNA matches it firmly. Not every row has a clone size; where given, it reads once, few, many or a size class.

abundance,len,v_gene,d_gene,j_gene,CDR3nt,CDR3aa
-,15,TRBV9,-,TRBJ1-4,TGTGCCAGCAGCGCCAGGACGGCCTTTAATGAAAAACTGTTTTTT,CASSARTAFNEKLFF
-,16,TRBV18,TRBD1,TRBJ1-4,TGTGCCAGCTCACCACTTCAGGGGGAATATGTGGAAAAACTGTTTTTT,CASSPLQGEYVEKLFF
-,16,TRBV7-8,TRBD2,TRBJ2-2,TGTGCCAGCAGCTTATCCGGGACTACGAACACCGGGGAGCTGTTTTTT,CASSLSGTTNTGELFF
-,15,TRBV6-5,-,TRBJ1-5,TGTGCCAGCAGTTACTCGGGACCTCCCAATCAGCCCCAGCATTTT,CASSYSGPPNQPQHF
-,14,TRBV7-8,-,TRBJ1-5,TGTGCCAGCAGCTCAAACAGGGTGTCTCAGCCCCAGCATTTT,CASSSNRVSQPQHF
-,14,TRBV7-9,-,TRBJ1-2,TGTGCCAGCAGTCTTCAGGGGTCAGGCTATGGCTACACCTTC,CASSLQGSGYGYTF
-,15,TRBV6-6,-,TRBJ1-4,TGTGCCAGCAGTTACAACAGGGATCGGACGGGAAAACTGTTTTTT,CASSYNRDRTGKLFF
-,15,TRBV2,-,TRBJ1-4,TGTGCCAGCAGTGAATTGGGGGTCCCTAATGAAAAACTGTTTTTT,CASSELGVPNEKLFF
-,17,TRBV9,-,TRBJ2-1,TGTGCCAGCAGCGTAGGAGTGGCGAGAAGCTCCTACAATGAGCAGTTCTTC,CASSVGVARSSYNEQFF
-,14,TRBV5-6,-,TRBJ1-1,TGTGCCAGCAGCTTGTCTGGGGCGCGGACTGAAGCTTTCTTT,CASSLSGARTEAFF
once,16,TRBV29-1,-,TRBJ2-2,TGCAGCGTTGAAGATCGGGGCAGGGGAGGCACCGGGGAGCTGTTTTTT,CSVEDRGRGGTGELFF